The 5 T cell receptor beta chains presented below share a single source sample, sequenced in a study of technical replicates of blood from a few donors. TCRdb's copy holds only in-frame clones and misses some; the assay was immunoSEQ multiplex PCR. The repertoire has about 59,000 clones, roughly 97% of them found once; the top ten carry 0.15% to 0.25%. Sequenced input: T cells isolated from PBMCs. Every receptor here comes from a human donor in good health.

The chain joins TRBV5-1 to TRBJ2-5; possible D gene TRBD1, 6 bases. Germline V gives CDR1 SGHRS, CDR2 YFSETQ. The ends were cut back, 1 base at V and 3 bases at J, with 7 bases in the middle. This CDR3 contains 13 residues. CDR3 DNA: TGCGCCAGCAGCTTGTCAGGGGAAGAGACCCAGTACTTC. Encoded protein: CASSLSGEETQYF.

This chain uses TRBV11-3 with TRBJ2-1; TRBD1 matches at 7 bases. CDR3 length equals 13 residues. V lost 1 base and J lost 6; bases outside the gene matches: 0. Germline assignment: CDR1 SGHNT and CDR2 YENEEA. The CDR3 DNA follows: TGTGCCAGCAGCTTAGGGGACAGCAATGAGCAGTTCTTC. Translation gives CASSLGDSNEQFF.

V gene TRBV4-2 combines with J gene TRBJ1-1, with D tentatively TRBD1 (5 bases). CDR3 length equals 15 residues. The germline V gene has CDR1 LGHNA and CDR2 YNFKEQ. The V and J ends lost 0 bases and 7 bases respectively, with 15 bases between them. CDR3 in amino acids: CASSQDAGTPYEAFF. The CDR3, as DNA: TGTGCCAGCAGCCAAGATGCCGGGACTCCATATGAAGCTTTCTTT.

In DNA form, the CDR3 reads TGTGCCAGCAGTGAAGTGGCTAGCGCCTACGAGCAGTACTTC. Its translation is CASSEVASAYEQYF. This rearrangement joins TRBV6-1 to TRBJ2-7, with a tentative D call TRBD2 (6 bases). V dropped 1 base and J dropped 2 bases, with 9 bases sitting between them. Germline assignment: CDR1 MNHNS and CDR2 SASEGT. CDR3 length equals 14 residues.

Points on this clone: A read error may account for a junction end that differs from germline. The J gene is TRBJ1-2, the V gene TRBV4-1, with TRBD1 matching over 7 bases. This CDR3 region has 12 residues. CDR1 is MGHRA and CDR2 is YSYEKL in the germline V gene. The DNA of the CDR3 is TGCGCCAGCAGTCGCTCCCTAGGGGACAGCCTTTTC. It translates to CASSRSLGDSLF.